These 10 T cell receptor beta chains share one sample of origin, sequenced in a study of cytomegalovirus exposure and HLA in healthy donors. PCR employed 60 Vbeta and 13 Jbeta primers. Data came from immunoSEQ multiplex PCR; TCRdb stores just in-frame clones and leaves some out. The sample yields some 140,000 clones, roughly four fifths seen once. Material for sequencing was PBMCs. The receptor set was obtained from a man aged 30 to 39 in good health and CMV-seronegative.

The chain couples TRBV14 to TRBJ2-1; 7 positions agree with TRBD1. Germline-derived CDR1 and CDR2 are SGHDN and FVKESK. The CDR3 length is 18 residues. The V and J ends lost 0 bases and 1 base, in that order; junction bases with no gene match: 9. Here the CDR3 reads CASSQDRDSISSYNEQFF. CDR3 DNA: TGTGCCAGCAGCCAAGACCGGGACAGTATTTCTTCCTACAATGAGCAGTTCTTC.

This chain links TRBV14 with TRBJ2-1; TRBD2 matches at 12 bases. The CDR3 runs 19 residues. Germline-derived CDR1 and CDR2 are SGHDN and FVKESK. V gave up 3 bases and J gave up 2 bases; unmatched junction bases: 11. This chain's CDR3 is CASSHGSILAGGPYNEQFF. CDR3 nucleotides: TGTGCCAGCAGCCATGGTTCGATCCTAGCGGGAGGGCCCTACAATGAGCAGTTCTTC.

The table lists this clone with a few counts. The chain uses TRBV5-1 and TRBJ1-4; 8 bases agree with TRBD1. After removal of 4 bases from V and 8 bases from J, the junction contained 7 bases not matched to a gene. Germline CDR1 is SGHRS and CDR2 is YFSETQ. This CDR3 is built from 14 residues. CDR3 in DNA: TGCGCCAGCAGCGGACAGGGACGGGGAGAAAAACTGTTTTTT. Protein product: CASSGQGRGEKLFF.

The chain employs TRBV5-6 and TRBJ2-6; TRBD2 matches at 7 bases. This CDR3 comprises 15 residues. Trimming removed 4 bases from V and 0 bases from J; junction bases left unmatched: 1. Germline CDR1 reads SGHDT; CDR2 reads YYEEEE. The CDR3 DNA is TGTGCCAGCAGCCGGGGGGTCTCTGGGGCCAACGTCCTGACTTTC. Its protein is CASSRGVSGANVLTF.

The chain carries TRBV30 and TRBJ1-5, with D possibly matching TRBD1 (5 bases). The CDR3 is 13 residues long. Germline V gene lookup returns CDR1 GTSNPN and CDR2 SVGIG (reference sequence). The V gene lost 0 bases and the J gene lost 4 bases, with 7 bases spanning the gap. Here the CDR3 reads CAWSVSGNQPQHF. The CDR3 DNA is TGTGCCTGGAGTGTATCAGGGAATCAGCCCCAGCATTTT.

V gene TRBV4-2 combines with J gene TRBJ1-5, with 8 bases fitting TRBD1. The CDR3 consists of 16 residues. CDR1 is LGHNA, CDR2 YNFKEQ, per germline. J gave up 7 bases and V 0 bases, and 8 bases lay outside the gene matches. CDR3 sequence reads: CASSQDVWQGAQPQHF. DNA of the CDR3: TGTGCCAGCAGCCAAGATGTTTGGCAGGGGGCCCAGCCCCAGCATTTT.

The chain is built from TRBV5-6 and TRBJ2-7, with 7 bases that match TRBD2. Germline CDR1 is SGHDT and CDR2 is YYEEEE. The CDR3 runs to 15 residues. V dropped 3 bases and J dropped 1; count of bases not matched to a gene: 7. The CDR3 DNA sequence: TGTGCCAGCAGCTGGGGGGGGACTGGATCCTACGAGCAGTACTTC. Protein product: CASSWGGTGSYEQYF.

This chain links TRBV18 with TRBJ1-1, with no clear D. Trimming took 2 bases from V and 6 from J, leaving 7 bases between them. The germline V gene has CDR1 KGHSH and CDR2 LQKENI. The length of the CDR3 is 12 residues. In nucleotides, the CDR3 is TGTGCCAGCTCACCAGGCGAGGCTGAAGCTTTCTTT. It is translated as CASSPGEAEAFF.

This sequence joins TRBV6-1 and TRBJ1-6, with 7 nucleotides matching TRBD1. Germline CDR1 and CDR2: MNHNS and SASEGT. The length of the CDR3 is 15 residues. The ends lost 3 bases at V and 10 bases at J; junction bases unmatched: 9. CDR3: CASSDRTGAGSPLHF. The CDR3 DNA reads as TGTGCCAGCAGTGACCGTACAGGGGCTGGATCACCCCTCCACTTT.

V gene TRBV9 combines with J gene TRBJ2-2; 10 bases line up with TRBD1. Trimming cost V 0 bases and J 6 bases; bases outside gene matches: 5. Germline CDR1 is SGDLS and CDR2 is YYNGEE. The CDR3 runs 16 residues. The CDR3 reads CASSVGQGAGAGELFF. As DNA, the CDR3 is TGTGCCAGCAGCGTAGGACAGGGGGCTGGGGCCGGGGAGCTGTTTTTT.